These 4 T cell receptor beta chains came from one sample sequenced in a study of Tregs in tolerant kidney transplant recipients. Sequencing was performed with immunoSEQ multiplex PCR; in TCRdb, only in-frame clones are kept and a portion is missing. The data contain 75,000 to 80,000 clones, less than 95% of them seen just once; the ten biggest clones take up 0.34%. The source material was Tregs from blood, sampled before the transplant. Receptors originate from a human donor who received a combined kidney and bone marrow transplant.

Only one count was recorded for this clone. This chain links TRBV6-6 with TRBJ2-3; 10 bases are shared with TRBD2. V dropped 2 bases and J dropped 5; count of bases not matched to a gene: 7. Germline CDR1 reads MNHNY; CDR2 reads SVGAGI (reference sequence). The CDR3 is 16 amino acids. The CDR3 protein is CASSYGAAGGEDTQYF. Written as DNA, the CDR3 is TGTGCCAGCAGTTACGGGGCAGCGGGAGGGGAAGATACGCAGTATTTT.

V gene TRBV7-2 combines with J gene TRBJ1-2; maybe TRBD1 (6 bases). Trimming took 0 bases from V and 7 from J, leaving 15 bases between them. Germline lookup yields CDR1 SGHTA and CDR2 FQGNSA. CDR3 length: 15 residues. The CDR3 DNA follows: TGTGCCAGCAGCTTAGCGATGGCAGGGGTTACTGGCTACACCTTC. Protein: CASSLAMAGVTGYTF.

The chain combines TRBV7-3 with TRBJ1-1, with unresolved D. Germline V gene sequence: CDR1 SGHTA, CDR2 FQGTGA. The CDR3 contains 14 residues. V lost 1 base and J 5 bases, leaving 11 bases between the germline ends. The CDR3: CASSLRGGGTEAFF. The CDR3 DNA is TGTGCCAGCAGCTTAAGGGGAGGAGGTACTGAAGCTTTCTTT.

The rearrangement joins TRBV4-3 to TRBJ1-1, with D tentatively TRBD1 (5 bases). The germline gives CDR1 LGHNA, CDR2 YSLEER. V was pared by 0 bases and J by 1 base, with 12 bases between. CDR3 size: 16 residues. DNA for the CDR3: TGCGCCAGCAGCCAAGATGACCAGGGTCAGAACACTGAAGCTTTCTTT. Its translation: CASSQDDQGQNTEAFF.